This T cell receptor beta chain was recorded in a study of blood T cell repertoires in COVID-19. About the study: Italy, Spain and the United States were the sources of the convalescent and acute COVID-19 samples. PBMCs, B-cell-depleted T cells, or T cells were the source of the cDNA or gDNA that made up the material.

For this clone: This specimen includes other DNA sequences encoding the same CDR3.

In the study's own analysis: Using reference gene primer amplification, nucleated cell counts were estimated. The method was immunoSEQ multiplex PCR; TCRdb's version includes in-frame clones alone and lacks a portion of them. D and trimming come from the DNA, and the V and J calls and clone size come from that table. Among around 150,000 clones, over 70% were seen once, and the ten largest hold over 8.5%. Sequenced: peripheral blood. This receptor was taken from a man aged 45-60 years with active or convalescent COVID-19.

The CDR3, as DNA: TGTGCCAGCAGTTTATTAGGGAGGTCCTACGAGCAGTACTTC. It yields the protein CASSLLGRSYEQYF. The chain links TRBV28 to TRBJ2-7; D might be TRBD2 (6 bases). Germline assignment: CDR1 MDHEN and CDR2 SYDVKM. The V gene lost 1 base and the J gene lost 1 base, with 8 bases spanning the gap. The CDR3 is made up of 14 amino acids.